The clone carrying this T cell receptor (beta chain) was picked up one time. The target antigen is unknown. cDNA libraries for TCR alpha and TCR beta, carrying sample barcodes and UMIs, came from 5'RACE with constant-segment primers. TCRdb fed the 5' RACE reads into MiXCR, producing one record per CDR3 protein. The sample records more than 85,000 distinct CDR3 sequences, 11% being singletons. V dropped 5 bases and J dropped 3; count of bases not matched to a gene: 5. The CDR3 covers 14 residues. These data belong to a study of T-cell memory formation after mild COVID-19. Regarding the study as a whole: Clones that got smaller from day 15 to 85 had even CD4/CD8, while clones growing later tipped toward CD4+.

The clonotype comes from a man aged 18 to 35 who had mild COVID-19 (a few samples of this study predate the infection). Cell type and time point are not known. This chain joins TRBV12-3 or TRBV12-4 and TRBJ2-7, with 9 bases identical to TRBD2. Sequenced material: PBMCs or a T cell subset sorted from them (not recorded which). CDR3 protein: CASSAGGSGYEQYF. The DNA of the CDR3 is TGTGCCAGCAGTGCGGGGGGGTCCGGCTACGAGCAGTACTTC.